One and the same sample provided the 4 T cell receptor beta chains below, sequenced in a study of T cell responses to AZD1222 COVID-19 vaccine. The assay was immunoSEQ multiplex PCR, and TCRdb's table has in-frame clones only and misses some. The table records about 120,000 clones, around 85% of them present only once. Here the sequenced sample was peripheral blood, taken on day 0 of MenACWY control vaccination. All receptors come from an adult in good health.

The rearrangement uses TRBV5-5 and TRBJ1-5; D unclear. V dropped 1 base and J dropped 5 bases, with 7 bases sitting between them. Germline lookup yields CDR1 SGHKS and CDR2 YYEKEE (reference sequence). The CDR3 runs 13 residues. CDR3 region: CASSLIWDQPQHF. CDR3 DNA sequence: TGTGCCAGCAGCTTGATCTGGGATCAGCCCCAGCATTTT.

This chain joins TRBV7-6 and TRBJ2-3; 7 bases agree with TRBD1. Germline assignment: CDR1 SGHVS and CDR2 FNYEAQ. CDR3 length equals 13 residues. The V gene end was trimmed by 5 bases and the J gene end by 7 bases; junction bases not matched to a gene: 6. CDR3 nucleotide sequence: TGTGCCAGCAGCACAGACAGGGTCAATACGCAGTATTTT. Encoded protein: CASSTDRVNTQYF.

The chain links TRBV4-3 to TRBJ2-3, with 7 bases matching TRBD2. This CDR3 has 17 amino acids. CDR1 and CDR2 (germline): LGHNA, YSLEER. Trimming removed 0 bases from V and 6 bases from J; junction bases left unmatched: 12. In DNA, the CDR3 is TGCGCCAGCAGCCAAGATATCAGCGGGGTAAGGTCTGATACGCAGTATTTT. As protein: CASSQDISGVRSDTQYF.

The chain links TRBV30 to TRBJ1-6, with D unclear. V shed 6 bases and J shed 8 bases, with 14 bases lying between them. Germline-derived CDR1 and CDR2 are GTSNPN and SVGIG (reference sequence). The CDR3 runs to 13 residues. As DNA, the CDR3 is TGTGCCTGCTCCGGGGAATTATATTCACCCCTCCACTTT. It encodes CACSGELYSPLHF.